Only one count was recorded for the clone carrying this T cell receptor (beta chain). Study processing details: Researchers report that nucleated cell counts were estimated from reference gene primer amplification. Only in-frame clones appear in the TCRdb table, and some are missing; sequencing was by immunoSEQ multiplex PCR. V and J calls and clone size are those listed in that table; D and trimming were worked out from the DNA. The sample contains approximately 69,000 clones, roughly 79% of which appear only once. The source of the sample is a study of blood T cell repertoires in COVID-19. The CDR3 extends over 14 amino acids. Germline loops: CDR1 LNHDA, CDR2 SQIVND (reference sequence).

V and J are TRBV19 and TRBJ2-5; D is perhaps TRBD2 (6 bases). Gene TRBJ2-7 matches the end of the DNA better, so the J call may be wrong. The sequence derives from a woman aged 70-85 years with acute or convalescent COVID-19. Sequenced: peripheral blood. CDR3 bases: TGTGCCAGTAGTGCCGGGACTTACGGCTACGAGCAGTACTTC. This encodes CASSAGTYGYEQYF.